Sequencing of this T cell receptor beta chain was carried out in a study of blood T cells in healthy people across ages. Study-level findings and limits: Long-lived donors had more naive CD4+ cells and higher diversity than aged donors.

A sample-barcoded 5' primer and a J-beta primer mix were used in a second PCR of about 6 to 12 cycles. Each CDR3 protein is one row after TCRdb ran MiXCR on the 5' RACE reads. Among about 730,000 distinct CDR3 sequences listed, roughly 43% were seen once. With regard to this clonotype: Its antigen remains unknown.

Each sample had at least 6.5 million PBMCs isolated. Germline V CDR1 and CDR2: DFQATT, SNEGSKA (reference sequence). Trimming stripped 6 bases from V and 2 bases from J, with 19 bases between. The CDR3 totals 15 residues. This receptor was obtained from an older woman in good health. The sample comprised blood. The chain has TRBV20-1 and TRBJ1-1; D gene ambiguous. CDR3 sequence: CSATVTGGYNTEAFF. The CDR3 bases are TGCAGTGCCACCGTCACGGGAGGGTATAACACTGAAGCTTTCTTT.